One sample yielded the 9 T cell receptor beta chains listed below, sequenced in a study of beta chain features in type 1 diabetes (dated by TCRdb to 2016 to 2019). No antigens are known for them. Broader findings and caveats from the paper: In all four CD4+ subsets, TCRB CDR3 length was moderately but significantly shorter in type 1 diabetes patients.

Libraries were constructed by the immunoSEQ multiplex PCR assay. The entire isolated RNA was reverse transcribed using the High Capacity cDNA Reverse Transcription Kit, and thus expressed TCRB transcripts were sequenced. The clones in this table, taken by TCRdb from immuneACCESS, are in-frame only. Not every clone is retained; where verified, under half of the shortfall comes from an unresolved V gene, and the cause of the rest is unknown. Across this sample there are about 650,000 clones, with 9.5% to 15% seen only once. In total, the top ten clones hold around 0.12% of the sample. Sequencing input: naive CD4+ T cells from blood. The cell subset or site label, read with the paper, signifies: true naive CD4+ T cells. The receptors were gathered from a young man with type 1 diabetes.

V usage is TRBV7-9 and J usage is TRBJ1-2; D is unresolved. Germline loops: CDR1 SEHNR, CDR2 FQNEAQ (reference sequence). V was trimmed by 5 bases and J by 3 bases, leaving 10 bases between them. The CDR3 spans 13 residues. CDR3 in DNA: TGTGCCAGCAGCATGGACGGGGACTATGGCTACACCTTC. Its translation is CASSMDGDYGYTF. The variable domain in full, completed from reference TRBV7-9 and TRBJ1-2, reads DTGVSQNPRHKITKRGQNVTFRCDPISEHNRLYWYRQTLGQGPEFLTYFQNEAQLEKSRLLSDRFSAERPKGSFSTLEIQRTEQGDSAMYLCASSMDGDYGYTFGSGTRLTVV.

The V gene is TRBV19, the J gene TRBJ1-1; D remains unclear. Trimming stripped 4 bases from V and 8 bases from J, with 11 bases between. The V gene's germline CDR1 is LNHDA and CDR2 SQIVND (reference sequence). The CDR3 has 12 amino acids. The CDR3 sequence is CASSTGQAEAFF. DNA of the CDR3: TGTGCCAGTAGTACCGGCCAGGCGGAAGCTTTCTTT.

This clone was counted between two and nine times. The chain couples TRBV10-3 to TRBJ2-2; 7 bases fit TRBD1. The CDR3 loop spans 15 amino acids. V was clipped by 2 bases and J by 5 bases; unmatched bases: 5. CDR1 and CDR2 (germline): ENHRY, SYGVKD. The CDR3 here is CAISEGRQGTGELFF. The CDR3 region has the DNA TGTGCCATCAGTGAGGGCCGACAGGGAACCGGGGAGCTGTTTTTT.

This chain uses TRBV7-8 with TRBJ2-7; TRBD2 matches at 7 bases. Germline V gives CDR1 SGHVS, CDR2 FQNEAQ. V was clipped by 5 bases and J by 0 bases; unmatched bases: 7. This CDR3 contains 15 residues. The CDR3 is CASSTTGTISYEQYF. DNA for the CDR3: TGTGCCAGCAGCACAACCGGGACTATCTCCTACGAGCAGTACTTC.

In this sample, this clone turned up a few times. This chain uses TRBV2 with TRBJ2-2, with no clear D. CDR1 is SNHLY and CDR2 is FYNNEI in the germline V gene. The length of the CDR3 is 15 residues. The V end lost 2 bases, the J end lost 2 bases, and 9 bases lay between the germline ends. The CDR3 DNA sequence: TGTGCCAGCAGTGAAATGGCCGAAAACACCGGGGAGCTGTTTTTT. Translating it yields CASSEMAENTGELFF.

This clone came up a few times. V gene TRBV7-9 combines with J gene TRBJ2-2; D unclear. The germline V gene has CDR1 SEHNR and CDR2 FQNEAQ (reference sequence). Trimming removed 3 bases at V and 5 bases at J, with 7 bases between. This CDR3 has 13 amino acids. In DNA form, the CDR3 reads TGTGCCAGCAGCTTTCAGACGACCGGGGAGCTGTTTTTT. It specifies CASSFQTTGELFF.

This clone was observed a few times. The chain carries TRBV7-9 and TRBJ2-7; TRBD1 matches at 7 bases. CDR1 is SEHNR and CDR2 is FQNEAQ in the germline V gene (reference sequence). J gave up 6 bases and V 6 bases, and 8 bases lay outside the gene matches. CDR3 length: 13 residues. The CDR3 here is CASSPTGKGEQYF. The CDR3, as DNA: TGTGCCAGCAGTCCGACAGGGAAGGGCGAGCAGTACTTC. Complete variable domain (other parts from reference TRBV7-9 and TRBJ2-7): DTGVSQNPRHKITKRGQNVTFRCDPISEHNRLYWYRQTLGQGPEFLTYFQNEAQLEKSRLLSDRFSAERPKGSFSTLEIQRTEQGDSAMYLCASSPTGKGEQYFGPGTRLTVT.

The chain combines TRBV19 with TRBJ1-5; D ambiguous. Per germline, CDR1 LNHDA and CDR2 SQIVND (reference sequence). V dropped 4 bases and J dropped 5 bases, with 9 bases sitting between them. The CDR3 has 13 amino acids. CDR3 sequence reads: CASSRLEYQPQHF. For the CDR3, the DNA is TGTGCCAGTAGTAGGTTAGAGTATCAGCCCCAGCATTTT. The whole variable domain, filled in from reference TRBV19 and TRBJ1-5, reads DGGITQSPKYLFRKEGQNVTLSCEQNLNHDAMYWYRQDPGQGLRLIYYSQIVNDFQKGDIAEGYSVSREKKESFPLTVTSAQKNPTAFYLCASSRLEYQPQHFGDGTRLSIL.

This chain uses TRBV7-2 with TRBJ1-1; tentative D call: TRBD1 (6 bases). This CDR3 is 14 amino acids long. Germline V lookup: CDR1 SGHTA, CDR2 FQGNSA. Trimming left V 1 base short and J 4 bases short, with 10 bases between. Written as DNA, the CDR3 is TGTGCCAGCAGCTTAGTGCAGGGGCGCACTGAAGCTTTCTTT. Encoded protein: CASSLVQGRTEAFF.